A selection of T cell receptor beta chains follows, all from one sample in a study of control samples from healthy donors and cancer patients. The table came from immunoSEQ multiplex PCR; TCRdb's copy has only in-frame clones and leaves some out. The profile covers approximately 140,000 clones, with 75% to 95% appearing a single time and about 7.1% taken by the ten largest. What was sequenced was blood. These receptors were taken from a man aged 18 to 29 in good health. Each CDR3 is given with its conserved first and last residue. A D gene is named only where the DNA matches it firmly. Only some rows state a clone size, as once, few, many or a class for expanded clones.

>TRBD2|NA|16|TRBV7-2|TRBJ2-1
TGTGCCAGCAGACCGGGCGCACTAGCGACATGGGATGAGCAGTTCTTC
CASRPGALATWDEQFF
>TRBD1|NA|14|TRBV5-5|TRBJ2-1
TGTGCCAGCAGCTTGGAGGGGGCTTCCAATGAGCAGTTCTTC
CASSLEGASNEQFF
>NA|NA|16|TRBV7-2|TRBJ2-2
TGTGCCAGCAGCCCTTTAGGGGGGGTGAACACCGGGGAGCTGTTTTTT
CASSPLGGVNTGELFF
>TRBD2|NA|16|TRBV9|TRBJ2-2
TGTGCCAGCAGCCTTGGGACTAGCGGGGGGTCCGGGGAGCTGTTTTTT
CASSLGTSGGSGELFF
>TRBD1|NA|15|TRBV10-1|TRBJ2-2
TGCGCCAGCGGGGGACAGGGGGCGAGGGCCGGGGAGCTGTTTTTT
CASGGQGARAGELFF
>TRBD1|NA|16|TRBV9|TRBJ2-3
TGTGCCAGCAGCCCACAGACAGGGGCGAGCACAGATACGCAGTATTTT
CASSPQTGASTDTQYF
>TRBD2|NA|21|TRBV12-5|TRBJ2-3
TGTGCTAGTGGTTTGACAAGACTAGCGGGGGTTCTACGTGAACGCACAGATACGCAGTATTTT
CASGLTRLAGVLRERTDTQYF
>TRBD1|NA|16|TRBV30|TRBJ1-1
TGTGCCTGGAGCGCCCAGGGGGATTCGAAGAACACTGAAGCTTTCTTT
CAWSAQGDSKNTEAFF
>NA|NA|15|TRBV6-4|TRBJ1-3
TGTGCCAGCAGTGATGACAGGACCTCTGGAAACACCATATATTTT
CASSDDRTSGNTIYF
>TRBD1|once|15|TRBV6-5|TRBJ2-5
TGTGCCAGCGGCCCGACAGGGGGGTACCAAGAGACCCAGTACTTC
CASGPTGGYQETQYF
>NA|NA|15|TRBV14|TRBJ1-2
TGTGCCAGCAGCCAAGACTACAGGGATAACTATGGCTACACCTTC
CASSQDYRDNYGYTF
>NA|NA|14|TRBV14|TRBJ1-1
TGTGCCAGCAGCCAATGGGTAGCGAACACTGAAGCTTTCTTT
CASSQWVANTEAFF
>TRBD2|NA|17|TRBV9|TRBJ2-3
TGTGCCAGCAGCGTAGGGGCTAGCGGGGGGATCGCAGATACGCAGTATTTT
CASSVGASGGIADTQYF
>NA|NA|13|TRBV6-2/TRBV6-3|TRBJ2-7
TGTGCCAGCAGTTGGGCAGCAAACTACGAGCAGTACTTC
CASSWAANYEQYF
>TRBD1|NA|14|TRBV5-1|TRBJ2-1
TGCGCCAGCAGCTTGACAGGGGGATACAATGAGCAGTTCTTC
CASSLTGGYNEQFF
>NA|NA|17|TRBV28|TRBJ2-7
TGTGCCAGCAGCGGAAATTTATTGTCAGGAGAGACCTACGAGCAGTACTTC
CASSGNLLSGETYEQYF